The 26 T cell receptor beta chains listed next were all sequenced from one sample in a study of radiotherapy plus CTLA-4 blockade in lung cancer. Method: immunoSEQ multiplex PCR; TCRdb's copy keeps in-frame clones and lacks some. The sample lists 30,000 or so clones, about 70% occurring once. The input for sequencing was peripheral blood, taken from a patient treated with radiotherapy plus ipilimumab. The origin of the receptors is a human donor with non-small cell lung cancer whose response to radiotherapy plus ipilimumab could not be evaluated.

The rearrangement links TRBV4-2 to TRBJ1-2, with 9 bases matching TRBD1. V was pared by 1 base and J by 8 bases, with 5 bases of the junction left unmatched. The CDR3 runs to 14 residues. Germline V CDR1 and CDR2: LGHNA, YNFKEQ. The CDR3 loop reads CASSQGDREKGYTF. The DNA of the CDR3 is TGTGCCAGCAGCCAAGGGGACAGGGAGAAAGGCTACACCTTC.

The genes are TRBV5-6 and TRBJ2-7; D may be TRBD1 (5 bases). CDR1 and CDR2 from the germline V gene are SGHDT and YYEEEE. The CDR3 has 15 residues. Trimming took 1 base from V and 2 from J, leaving 13 bases between them. The CDR3 DNA is TGTGCCAGCAGCTTGCGTGGCAGGGCCGCCTACGAGCAGTACTTC. Translating it yields CASSLRGRAAYEQYF.

CDR3 coding DNA: TGTGCCAGTAGTATAGGTCAGACAGTCTATGCTGGCTACACCTTC. Protein sequence: CASSIGQTVYAGYTF. V usage is TRBV19 and J usage is TRBJ1-2; D is possibly TRBD1 (5 bases). This CDR3 has 15 residues. Looked up from germline, CDR1 is LNHDA and CDR2 is SQIVND (reference sequence). The V end lost 1 base, the J end lost 7 bases, and 16 bases lay between the germline ends.

This sequence joins TRBV7-2 and TRBJ2-5, with D possibly TRBD2 on 6 matching bases. The CDR3 is 16 residues long. Trimming took 5 bases from V and 0 from J, leaving 16 bases between them. Germline CDR1 and CDR2: SGHTA and FQGNSA. This CDR3 reads CASSLMPGEYQETQYF. DNA of the CDR3: TGTGCCAGCAGCCTAATGCCGGGGGAGTACCAAGAGACCCAGTACTTC.

In its sample, this clone was seen once. The chain carries TRBV6-5 and TRBJ2-7; 10 bases align to TRBD2. The V segment lost 8 bases and the J segment 4 bases; nucleotides outside the gene matches: 8. Germline CDR1 MNHEY, CDR2 SVGAGI. The CDR3 contains 14 residues. In DNA form, the CDR3 reads TGTGCCAGCGCCTCGGGAGCGGGAGGGTACGAGCAGTACTTC. It is translated as CASASGAGGYEQYF.

The V and J genes are TRBV19 and TRBJ2-1; 11 bases map to TRBD2. The germline V gene has CDR1 LNHDA and CDR2 SQIVND (reference sequence). CDR3 length: 15 residues. Trimming at V came to 1 base and at J to 5 bases, leaving 1 base not matched to a gene. CDR3 in amino acids: CASSIVTSGNNEQFF. CDR3 nucleotides: TGTGCCAGTAGTATAGTGACTAGCGGGAACAATGAGCAGTTCTTC.

The rearrangement joins TRBV28 to TRBJ2-7; tentatively, D is TRBD1 (6 bases). The germline V gene encodes CDR1 MDHEN and CDR2 SYDVKM. Trimming stripped 4 bases from V and 9 bases from J, with 13 bases between. The CDR3 has 12 amino acids. The CDR3 coding sequence is TGTGCCAGCAGTTCAAGACAGGTTGGGCAGTACTTC. It yields the protein CASSSRQVGQYF.

The chain recombines TRBV5-5 with TRBJ2-5; 9 bases are a match to TRBD1. The CDR3 covers 15 residues. V shed 0 bases, J shed 2 bases, and the junction held 2 bases outside the gene matches. CDR1 SGHKS and CDR2 YYEKEE come from the germline V gene (reference sequence). The CDR3 spells CASSLDRGPQETQYF. The CDR3 nucleotides are TGTGCCAGCAGCTTGGACAGGGGGCCTCAAGAGACCCAGTACTTC.

This clone showed up just once. The chain employs TRBV5-1 and TRBJ2-3; 8 bases map to TRBD2. CDR1 and CDR2 (germline): SGHRS, YFSETQ. This CDR3 is built from 14 residues. The junction had 8 bases not matched to a gene; V was cut back by 4 bases and J by 7 bases. The CDR3 DNA is TGCGCCAGCAGCCCCCTCGGGGGGGAGAATACGCAGTATTTT. Its protein product is CASSPLGGENTQYF.

This chain uses TRBV28 with TRBJ2-2; TRBD2 matches at 14 bases. V lost 4 bases, J lost 7 bases, and 11 bases stayed unmatched. Germline CDR1 and CDR2: MDHEN and SYDVKM. This CDR3 is built from 18 residues. CDR3 DNA: TGTGCCAGCAGTTCGGCCCGGACTAGCGGGAGGTTGGGCGGGGAGCTGTTTTTT. Translating gives CASSSARTSGRLGGELFF.

Only a few counts were recorded for this clone. The chain couples TRBV7-7 to TRBJ2-2, with 8 bases aligning to TRBD2. Trimming cost V 4 bases and J 2 bases; bases outside gene matches: 3. This CDR3 contains 15 residues. Germline assignment: CDR1 SSHAT and CDR2 FNYEAQ (reference sequence). CDR3 in amino acids: CASSSGGLNTGELFF. For the CDR3, the DNA is TGTGCCAGCAGCTCGGGAGGGCTCAACACCGGGGAGCTGTTTTTT. The whole variable domain, filled in from reference TRBV7-7 and TRBJ2-2, reads GAGVSQSPRYKVTKRGQDVTLRCDPISSHATLYWYQQALGQGPEFLTYFNYEAQPDKSGLPSDRFSAERPEGSISTLTIQRTEQRDSAMYRCASSSGGLNTGELFFGEGSRLTVL.

This chain connects TRBV11-2 to TRBJ2-6; 9 nucleotides match TRBD2. V gave up 3 bases and J gave up 2 bases; unmatched junction bases: 8. Germline V CDR1 and CDR2: SGHAT, FQNNGV. The CDR3 is made up of 18 amino acids. The CDR3 here is CASSLSERGVPGANVLTF. Here the CDR3 DNA reads TGTGCCAGCAGCTTGTCCGAGCGGGGGGTCCCTGGGGCCAACGTCCTGACTTTC.

The rearrangement links TRBV15 to TRBJ2-7; D might be TRBD1 (5 bases). Germline V gives CDR1 LNHNV, CDR2 YYDKDF (reference sequence). This CDR3 is built from 14 residues. The V and J ends lost 0 bases and 7 bases respectively, with 13 bases between them. CDR3 bases: TGTGCCACCAGCAGAGACCCGGACAACTCGGAGCAGTACTTC. It codes for CATSRDPDNSEQYF.

V usage is TRBV28 and J usage is TRBJ1-5; 7 nucleotides line up with TRBD1. V lost 7 bases, J lost 7 bases, and 13 bases stayed unmatched. Germline-derived CDR1 and CDR2 are MDHEN and SYDVKM. This CDR3 contains 15 residues. DNA of the CDR3: TGTGCCAGCACCCGGGGGGGGGACAGCAGCCAGCCCCAGCATTTT. As protein: CASTRGGDSSQPQHF.

This clone came up once. The chain employs TRBV6-1 and TRBJ2-1, with 10 bases aligning to TRBD2. Losses at the gene ends were 8 bases for V and 6 bases for J; bases not matched to a gene: 4. The CDR3 spans 13 residues. Germline CDR1 reads MNHNS; CDR2 reads SASEGT. In DNA form, the CDR3 reads TGTGCCAGCTTAAGCGGGAGGGGCAATGAGCAGTTCTTC. Translated, it gives CASLSGRGNEQFF.

This chain joins TRBV5-6 and TRBJ2-7, with D perhaps matching TRBD1 (5 bases). This CDR3 contains 14 residues. Germline values: CDR1 SGHDT, CDR2 YYEEEE. Trimming shortened V by 3 bases and J by 4 bases, and 14 bases separated the two germline ends. CDR3 sequence: CASSSAGRKYEQYF. The CDR3 region has the DNA TGTGCCAGCAGCTCGGCAGGGCGCAAGTACGAGCAGTACTTC.

The chain carries TRBV6-6 and TRBJ1-2; 8 nucleotides agree with TRBD1. The ends lost 5 bases at V and 4 bases at J; junction bases unmatched: 6. Germline V CDR1 and CDR2: MNHNY, SVGAGI (reference sequence). The CDR3 covers 14 residues. CDR3 nucleotides: TGTGCCAGCAGTCCCGGACAGGGTGGCTATGGCTACACCTTC. Translating it yields CASSPGQGGYGYTF.

CDR3 in amino acids: CAWSPSGQETQYF. The CDR3 DNA sequence: TGTGCCTGGAGCCCTAGCGGCCAAGAGACCCAGTACTTC. This chain joins TRBV30 and TRBJ2-5; 7 bases are shared with TRBD2. Germline assignment: CDR1 GTSNPN and CDR2 SVGIG (reference sequence). The V segment lost 3 bases and the J segment 1 base; nucleotides outside the gene matches: 2. This CDR3 contains 13 residues.

The chain is built from TRBV4-1 and TRBJ2-3; 14 nucleotides match TRBD2. This CDR3 is built from 17 residues. Trimming removed 4 bases from V and 5 bases from J; junction bases left unmatched: 8. Germline V gene sequence: CDR1 MGHRA, CDR2 YSYEKL. The DNA of the CDR3 is TGCGCCAGCAGCCGCGGTAGGACTAGCGGGGGGAGAGATACGCAGTATTTT. As protein: CASSRGRTSGGRDTQYF.

The CDR3 DNA reads TGTGCCAGCAGTCGACCAAGACTAGGACGCGATGAGCAGTTCTTC. It translates to CASSRPRLGRDEQFF. The V gene is TRBV28, the J gene TRBJ2-1; weak D call: TRBD2 (6 bases). V was pared by 5 bases and J by 8 bases, with 19 bases between. CDR1 and CDR2 (germline): MDHEN, SYDVKM. CDR3 length equals 15 residues.

V usage is TRBV19 and J usage is TRBJ2-2; 9 bases map to TRBD1. Germline V gives CDR1 LNHDA, CDR2 SQIVND (reference sequence). The CDR3 has 17 amino acids. The J segment lost 4 bases and the V segment lost 10 bases, leaving 16 bases of the junction unmatched. The CDR3 DNA reads as TGTGCCATTCTCGGGGACAGGGAGAGGTTCCGCACCGGGGAGCTGTTTTTT. Translating it yields CAILGDRERFRTGELFF.

The V call is TRBV28, the J call TRBJ2-7, with D possibly being TRBD1 (6 bases). CDR3 size: 14 residues. From germline, CDR1 is MDHEN and CDR2 SYDVKM. Trimming shortened V by 5 bases and J by 4 bases, and 15 bases separated the two germline ends. The CDR3, as DNA: TGTGCCAGCAGTCTACAGGGTAGTAGGTACGAGCAGTACTTC. Translated: CASSLQGSRYEQYF. The full variable domain, with the rest looked up from reference TRBV28 and TRBJ2-7, is DVKVTQSSRYLVKRTGEKVFLECVQDMDHENMFWYRQDPGLGLRLIYFSYDVKMKEKGDIPEGYSVSREKKERFSLILESASTNQTSMYLCASSLQGSRYEQYFGPGTRLTVT.

The CDR3 nucleotides read TGTGCCAGCAGCAAAAAGGGACAGATAAACACCGGGGAGCTGTTTTTT. Protein: CASSKKGQINTGELFF. The V and J genes are TRBV5-4 and TRBJ2-2; 7 bases agree with TRBD1. This CDR3 comprises 16 residues. Germline V lookup: CDR1 SGHNT, CDR2 YYREEE (reference sequence). The V gene end was trimmed by 4 bases and the J gene end by 2 bases; junction bases not matched to a gene: 8.

There are a few counts of this clone. This chain links TRBV7-9 with TRBJ1-1; D unclear. The V and J ends lost 2 bases and 5 bases respectively, with 9 bases between them. Germline V lookup: CDR1 SEHNR, CDR2 FQNEAQ (reference sequence). The CDR3 has 13 amino acids. The CDR3 DNA reads as TGTGCCAGCAGCTTATCCCGGGAGACTGAAGCTTTCTTT. As protein: CASSLSRETEAFF.

This clone was seen only once. The chain couples TRBV11-2 to TRBJ2-1, with TRBD1 matching 7 bases. CDR1 and CDR2 from the germline V gene are SGHAT and FQNNGV. With V trimmed by 5 bases and J by 14 bases, 9 bases remained unmatched. The CDR3 spans 12 residues. The CDR3, as DNA: TGTGCCAGCAGCCCCACTTCGGACAGGAAGTTCTTC. Translation: CASSPTSDRKFF.

The J gene is TRBJ2-7, the V gene TRBV11-2; D possibly corresponds to TRBD2 (5 bases). The CDR3 extends over 12 amino acids. The germline V gene has CDR1 SGHAT and CDR2 FQNNGV. V dropped 2 bases and J dropped 12 bases, with 14 bases sitting between them. CDR3 residues: CASSLSGYNAYF. CDR3 DNA: TGTGCCAGCAGCTTATCGGGGTACAACGCGTACTTC.